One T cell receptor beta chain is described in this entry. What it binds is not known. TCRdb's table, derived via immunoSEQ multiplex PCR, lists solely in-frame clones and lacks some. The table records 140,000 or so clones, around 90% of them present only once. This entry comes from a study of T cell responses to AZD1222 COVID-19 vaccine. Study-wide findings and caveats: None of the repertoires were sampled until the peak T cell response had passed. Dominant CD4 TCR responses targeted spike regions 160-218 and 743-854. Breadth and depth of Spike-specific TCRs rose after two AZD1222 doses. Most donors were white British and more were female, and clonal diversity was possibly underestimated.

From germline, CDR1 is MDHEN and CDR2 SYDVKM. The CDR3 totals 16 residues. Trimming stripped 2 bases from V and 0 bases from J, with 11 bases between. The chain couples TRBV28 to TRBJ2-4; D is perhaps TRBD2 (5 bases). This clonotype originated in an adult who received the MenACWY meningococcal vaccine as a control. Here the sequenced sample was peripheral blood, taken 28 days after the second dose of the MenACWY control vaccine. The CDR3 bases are TGTGCCAGCAGTTTAGCTACGGGAATAGCCAAAAACATTCAGTACTTC. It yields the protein CASSLATGIAKNIQYF. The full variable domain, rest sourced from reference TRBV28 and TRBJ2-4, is DVKVTQSSRYLVKRTGEKVFLECVQDMDHENMFWYRQDPGLGLRLIYFSYDVKMKEKGDIPEGYSVSREKKERFSLILESASTNQTSMYLCASSLATGIAKNIQYFGAGTRLSVL.